A selection of T cell receptor beta chains follows, all from one sample in a study of PD-1 blockade in classical Hodgkin lymphoma. The repertoire was sequenced with immunoSEQ multiplex PCR; TCRdb's copy has only in-frame clones and lacks some. The sample records roughly 56,000 clones, roughly 87% being singletons. Sequences were derived from peripheral blood mononuclear cells (PBMCs), sampled before the fourth cycle of nivolumab. The receptors were sampled from a human donor with classical Hodgkin lymphoma. CDR3s include the opening cysteine and the closing phenylalanine or tryptophan. The D gene is left open where the match is weak. The listing skips clone size in some rows; elsewhere it reads once, few, many or a size class.

>TRBV27|TRBJ1-1|NA|NA
TGTGCCAGCAGTTTATCGGTACCGGGGGGTCCGAACACTGAAGCTTTCTTT
CASSLSVPGGPNTEAFF
>TRBV5-1|TRBJ2-3|NA|NA
TGCGCCAGCAGCTTGGTGCGTCGGAGCACAGATACGCAGTATTTT
CASSLVRRSTDTQYF
>TRBV6-1|TRBJ2-1|few|NA
TGTGCCAGCAGTGAACTAGTAGATGAGCAGTTCTTC
CASSELVDEQFF
>TRBV5-1|TRBJ1-6|NA|NA
TGCGCCAGCAGTTTAGGTAGGGGACTAAATTCACCCCTCCACTTT
CASSLGRGLNSPLHF
>TRBV5-4|TRBJ2-6|NA|TRBD1
TGTGCCAGCAGCGTAGTCGGACAGGGGGCGCCGGGGATTGGGGCCAACGTCCTGACTTTC
CASSVVGQGAPGIGANVLTF
>TRBV11-2|TRBJ1-1|NA|NA
TGTGCCAGCAGCTTAGTGCTGGCGCTAATTAACACTGAAGCTTTCTTT
CASSLVLALINTEAFF
>TRBV5-1|TRBJ1-2|NA|NA
TGCGCCAGCAGCTTGGAAGGATCTCCGGGTGGCTACACCTTC
CASSLEGSPGGYTF
>TRBV5-1|TRBJ2-2|NA|TRBD2
TGCGCCAGCAGCTTTTCCGGGACTAGCACCGGGGAGCTGTTTTTT
CASSFSGTSTGELFF
>TRBV27|TRBJ1-2|NA|NA
TGTGCCAGCAGTTCCCCAGGGATCGGAGGGGTGCTGGGTGGCTACACCTTC
CASSSPGIGGVLGGYTF
>TRBV6-4|TRBJ2-3|NA|NA
TGTGCCAGCAGTGAGAGGGGGGCCACAGATACGCAGTATTTT
CASSERGATDTQYF
>TRBV5-1|TRBJ2-5|NA|TRBD2
TGCGCCAGCCTCCCGGTTGGGGGGGTCCAAGAGACCCAGTACTTC
CASLPVGGVQETQYF
>TRBV7-8|TRBJ1-2|NA|NA
TGTGCCAGCAGCGGCCGCGGGGGGTATGGCTACACCTTC
CASSGRGGYGYTF
>TRBV10-2|TRBJ1-1|NA|NA
TGCGCCTCCTTGGGATGGGTGAACACTGAAGCTTTCTTT
CASLGWVNTEAFF
>TRBV6-1|TRBJ1-2|NA|TRBD1
TGTGCCAGCAGTGACCGGGACAGCCACACCCGGGACTATGGCTACACCTTC
CASSDRDSHTRDYGYTF
>TRBV7-2|TRBJ2-7|NA|NA
TGTGCCAGCAGCCCTGCGGACAGAAGTCCCTACGAGCAGTACTTC
CASSPADRSPYEQYF
>TRBV5-1|TRBJ1-1|NA|NA
TGCGCCAGCAGCTTGGGGGGCAGCACTGAAGCTTTCTTT
CASSLGGSTEAFF
>TRBV30|TRBJ2-1|NA|NA
TGTGCCTGGAGTACCCCGGAGGCCCTGAGGAGGTATTACAATGAGCAGTTCTTC
CAWSTPEALRRYYNEQFF
>TRBV15|TRBJ1-6|NA|NA
TGTGCCACCGGGACTCGGGGGAAGAATTCACCCCTCCACTTT
CATGTRGKNSPLHF
>TRBV30|TRBJ1-3|few|TRBD1
TGTGCCTGGAGGAGGGACAGGGTCCTCTCTGGAAACACCATATATTTT
CAWRRDRVLSGNTIYF
>TRBV6-1|TRBJ2-2|few|TRBD2
TGTGCCAGCAGTGAGCTAGCGGGGGGCCACACCGGGGAGCTGTTTTTT
CASSELAGGHTGELFF
>TRBV7-9|TRBJ2-3|NA|NA
TGTGCCAGCAGCTCGTCAGGCACAGATACGCAGTATTTT
CASSSSGTDTQYF
>TRBV18|TRBJ1-5|NA|NA
TGTGCCAGCTCCCCAAGCGGTCCGGGGGCACAGCCCCAGCATTTT
CASSPSGPGAQPQHF
>TRBV6-5|TRBJ1-4|NA|TRBD1
TGTGCCAGCGGAAGTAGGGGGCGAGAAAAACTGTTTTTT
CASGSRGREKLFF
>TRBV27|TRBJ1-1|NA|TRBD1
TGTGCCAGCAGTTTATCTGGGACAGGGAACACTGAAGCTTTCTTT
CASSLSGTGNTEAFF
>TRBV6-1|TRBJ1-2|NA|TRBD1
TGTGCCAGCAAAGACAGGGACGGTGGCTACACCTTC
CASKDRDGGYTF
>TRBV28|TRBJ1-2|NA|NA
TGTGCCAGCCTTCCAGGGACCAGCCCTCGTTGGGGCTACACCTTC
CASLPGTSPRWGYTF